The entry below gives a single T cell receptor beta chain sequence along with its context. The source of the sample is a study of blood T cell repertoires in COVID-19. Across the study: Italy, Spain and the United States were the sources of the convalescent and acute COVID-19 samples. From T cells, B-cell-depleted T cells, or PBMCs came the material, which was cDNA or gDNA.

As processed by the authors: Estimates of nucleated cell counts were drawn from the amplification of reference gene primers. Here immunoSEQ multiplex PCR was the method, and the copy in TCRdb shows in-frame clones only, minus some. D and trimming come from the DNA, and the V and J calls and clone size come from that table. The data show around 150,000 clones, 70% to 90% seen once. The source material was peripheral blood. The TCR originated in a man in his 70s with acute or convalescent COVID-19.

The CDR3: CASSYSAGVGWEQYF. The CDR3 nucleotides read TGTGCCAGCAGTTACTCGGCGGGAGTGGGTTGGGAGCAGTACTTC. V gene TRBV6-5 combines with J gene TRBJ2-7, with 7 bases lining up with TRBD2. Germline CDR1 MNHEY, CDR2 SVGAGI. This CDR3 is built from 15 residues. V lost 0 bases, J lost 7 bases, and 9 bases stayed unmatched.